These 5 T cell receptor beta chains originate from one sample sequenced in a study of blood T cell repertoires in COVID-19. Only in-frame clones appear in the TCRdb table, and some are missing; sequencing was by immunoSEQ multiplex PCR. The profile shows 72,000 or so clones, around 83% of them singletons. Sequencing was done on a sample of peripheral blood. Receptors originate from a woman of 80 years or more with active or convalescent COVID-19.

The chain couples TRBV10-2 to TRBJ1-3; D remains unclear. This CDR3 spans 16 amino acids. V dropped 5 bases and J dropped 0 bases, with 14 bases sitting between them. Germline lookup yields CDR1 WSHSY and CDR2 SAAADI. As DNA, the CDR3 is TGCGCCAGCAGTTTTGGCAGGAGGAGCTCTGGAAACACCATATATTTT. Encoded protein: CASSFGRRSSGNTIYF.

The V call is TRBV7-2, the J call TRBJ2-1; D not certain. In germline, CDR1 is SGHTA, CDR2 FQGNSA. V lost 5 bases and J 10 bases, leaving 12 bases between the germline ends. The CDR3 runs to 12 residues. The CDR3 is CASSPQRREQFF. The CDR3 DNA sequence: TGTGCCAGCAGCCCCCAGCGTAGGGAGCAGTTCTTC.

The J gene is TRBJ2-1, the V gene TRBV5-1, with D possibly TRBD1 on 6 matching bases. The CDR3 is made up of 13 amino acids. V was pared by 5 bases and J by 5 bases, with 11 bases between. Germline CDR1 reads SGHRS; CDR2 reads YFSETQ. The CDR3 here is CASRPRDNNEQFF. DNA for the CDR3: TGCGCCAGCAGACCCCGGGACAACAATGAGCAGTTCTTC.

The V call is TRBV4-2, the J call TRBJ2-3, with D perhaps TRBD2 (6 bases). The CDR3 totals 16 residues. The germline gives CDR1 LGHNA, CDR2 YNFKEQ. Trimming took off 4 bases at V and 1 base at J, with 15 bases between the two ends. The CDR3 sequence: CASSPGYGGGTDTQYF. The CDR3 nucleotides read TGTGCCAGCAGCCCCGGTTATGGCGGGGGCACAGATACGCAGTATTTT.

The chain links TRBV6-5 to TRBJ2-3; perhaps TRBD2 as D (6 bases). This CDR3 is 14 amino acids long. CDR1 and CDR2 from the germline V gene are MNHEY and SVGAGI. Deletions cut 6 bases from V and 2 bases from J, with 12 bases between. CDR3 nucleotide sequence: TGTGCCAGCAGGGACGGGGGACTCACAGATACGCAGTATTTT. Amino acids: CASRDGGLTDTQYF.